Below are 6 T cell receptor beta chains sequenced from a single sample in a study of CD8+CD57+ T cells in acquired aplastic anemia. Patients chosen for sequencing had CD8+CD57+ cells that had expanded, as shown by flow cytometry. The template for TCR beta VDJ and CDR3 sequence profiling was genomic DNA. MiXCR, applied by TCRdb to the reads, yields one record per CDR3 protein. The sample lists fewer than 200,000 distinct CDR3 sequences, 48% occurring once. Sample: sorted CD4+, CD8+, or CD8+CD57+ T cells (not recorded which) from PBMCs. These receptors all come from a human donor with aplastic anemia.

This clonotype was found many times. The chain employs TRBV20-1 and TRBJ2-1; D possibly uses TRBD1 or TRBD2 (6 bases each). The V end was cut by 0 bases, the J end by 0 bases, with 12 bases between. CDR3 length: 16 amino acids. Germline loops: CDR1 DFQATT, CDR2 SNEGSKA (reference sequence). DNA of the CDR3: TGCAGTGCTAGAGAGGGGGCCGGGAGCTCCTACAATGAGCAGTTCTTC. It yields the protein CSAREGAGSSYNEQFF.

The CDR3 nucleotides are TGTGCCAGCAGCCGAAGACTAGCGGGAGTTGCTGCCGATGGCCAGTACTTC. Protein product: CASSRRLAGVAADGQYF. The V gene is TRBV3-1, the J gene TRBJ2-5; 12 bases map to TRBD2. The CDR3 runs 17 residues. Per germline, CDR1 LGHDT and CDR2 YNNKEL (reference sequence). The V gene end was trimmed by 4 bases and the J gene end by 10 bases; junction bases not matched to a gene: 16.

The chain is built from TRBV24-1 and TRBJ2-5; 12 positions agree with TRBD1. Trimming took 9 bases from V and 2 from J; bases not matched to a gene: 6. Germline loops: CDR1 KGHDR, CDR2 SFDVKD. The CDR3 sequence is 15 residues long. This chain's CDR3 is CATGTGGLGQETQYF. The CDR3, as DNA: TGTGCCACCGGGACAGGGGGCTTAGGGCAAGAGACCCAGTACTTC.

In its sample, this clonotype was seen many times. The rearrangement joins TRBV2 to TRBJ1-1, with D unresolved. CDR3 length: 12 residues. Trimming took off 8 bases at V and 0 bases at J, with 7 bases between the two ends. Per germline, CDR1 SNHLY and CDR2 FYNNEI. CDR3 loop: CASLRLNTEAFF. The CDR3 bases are TGTGCCAGCCTTCGGTTGAACACTGAAGCTTTCTTT.

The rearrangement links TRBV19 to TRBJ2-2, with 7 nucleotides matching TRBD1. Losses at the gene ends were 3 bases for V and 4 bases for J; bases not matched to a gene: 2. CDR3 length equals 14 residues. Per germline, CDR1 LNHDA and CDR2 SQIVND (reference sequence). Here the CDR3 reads CASSISGGTGELFF. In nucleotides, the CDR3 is TGTGCCAGTAGTATCTCAGGGGGCACCGGGGAGCTGTTTTTT.

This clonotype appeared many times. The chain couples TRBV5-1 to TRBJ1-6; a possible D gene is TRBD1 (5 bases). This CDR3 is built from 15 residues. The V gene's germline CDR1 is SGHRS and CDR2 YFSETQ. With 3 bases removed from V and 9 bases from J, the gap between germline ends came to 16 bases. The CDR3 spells CASSSGASGSSPLHF. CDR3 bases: TGCGCCAGCAGCTCCGGGGCCTCCGGGAGTTCACCCCTCCACTTT.